This TCR beta chain was profiled in a study of tumor and adjacent non-tumor tissue in lung cancer. Turning to the study itself: Some 3.9 million productive TCRbeta reads were obtained per sample on average.

CDR3 size: 15 residues. Germline CDR1 is WSHSY and CDR2 is SAAADI. V gave up 3 bases and J gave up 3 bases, with 15 bases separating them. This sample's RNA came from whole unsorted tissue. TCRbeta libraries were built with three rounds of nested PCR, modified from ARM-PCR. TCRdb reprocessed the multiplex PCR reads with MiXCR, giving one entry per CDR3 protein. Here the sample spans 75,000 to 100,000 distinct CDR3 sequences, 67% being singletons. The rearrangement joins TRBV10-2 to TRBJ2-7; possible D gene TRBD1, 6 bases. The source material was lung tumor tissue. This clonotype was obtained from a man aged 55 to 70 with non-small cell lung cancer. The DNA for the CDR3 is TGCGCCAGCAGTGAACCCACGACAGGCTTCTACGAGCAGTACTTC. It codes for CASSEPTTGFYEQYF.